Below, 17 T cell receptor beta chains from the same sample are listed, as sequenced in a study of identical twins. TCRdb redid the calling of the 5' RACE reads with MiXCR, one entry per CDR3 protein. The sample comprises under 800,000 distinct CDR3 sequences, less than 25% of which are singletons, and more than 4% rests with the top ten. A further study also used this sample, focusing on T cells expressing NK-cell markers.

The sample taken for sequencing was PBMCs. The receptors come from a woman aged 18-29 years in good health.

The chain joins TRBV19 to TRBJ2-7, with D possibly matching TRBD2 (7 bases). This CDR3 is built from 14 residues. CDR1 and CDR2 (germline): LNHDA, SQIVND (reference sequence). V was shortened by 6 bases and J by 6 bases, with 18 bases between the two germline ends. The DNA for the CDR3 is TGTGCCAGTAGCAGGGGACTATCCAGGGGCGAGCAGTACTTC. Residues: CASSRGLSRGEQYF.

The chain links TRBV15 to TRBJ2-5; 10 bases fit TRBD2. The J segment lost 2 bases and the V segment lost 3 bases, leaving 3 bases of the junction unmatched. This CDR3 is built from 15 residues. CDR1 LNHNV and CDR2 YYDKDF come from the germline V gene (reference sequence). The CDR3 DNA follows: TGTGCCACCAGCAGGGGACTAGCGCGTCAAGAGACCCAGTACTTC. Translating it yields CATSRGLARQETQYF. The entire variable domain, with the rest obtained from reference TRBV15 and TRBJ2-5, is as follows: DAMVIQNPRYQVTQFGKPVTLSCSQTLNHNVMYWYQQKSSQAPKLLFHYYDKDFNNEADTPDNFQSRRPNTSFCFLDIRSPGLGDTAMYLCATSRGLARQETQYFGPGTRLLVL.

This clonotype was detected ten times or more. J is TRBJ2-1 and V is TRBV20-1; D assignment may be TRBD1 or TRBD2 (5 bases each). V dropped 0 bases and J dropped 10 bases, with 13 bases sitting between them. The CDR3 totals 13 residues. CDR1 and CDR2 from the germline V gene are DFQATT and SNEGSKA (reference sequence). The CDR3 coding sequence is TGCAGTGCTAGAGATTCAGGGCGAGGGGAGCAGTTCTTC. Residues: CSARDSGRGEQFF.

V gene TRBV5-4 combines with J gene TRBJ2-7, with TRBD2 identical over 9 bases. This CDR3 is built from 20 residues. Germline CDR1 reads SGHNT; CDR2 reads YYREEE (reference sequence). The V gene end was trimmed by 3 bases and the J gene end by 2 bases; junction bases not matched to a gene: 21. The CDR3 bases are TGTGCCAGCAGCTCGCCATTTATAGCGGGAGAGTCCTTTGGGCCCTACGAGCAGTACTTC. Encoded protein: CASSSPFIAGESFGPYEQYF.

The V gene is TRBV6-5, the J gene TRBJ2-3; 9 nucleotides line up with TRBD2. The CDR3 has 14 residues. V lost 2 bases and J lost 7; bases outside the gene matches: 4. Germline assignment: CDR1 MNHEY and CDR2 SVGAGI. The CDR3 DNA follows: TGTGCCAGCAGTTACGGCGGGGGGGAATATACGCAGTATTTT. Translation: CASSYGGGEYTQYF.

This clonotype has just a few counts. V is TRBV4-2 and J is TRBJ2-3; the D is unclear. Looked up from germline, CDR1 is LGHNA and CDR2 is YNFKEQ. The CDR3 is 15 residues long. The ends were cut back, 0 bases at V and 3 bases at J, with 10 bases in the middle. CDR3 coding DNA: TGTGCCAGCAGCCAAGATCAAGGACCAACAGATACGCAGTATTTT. Translating it yields CASSQDQGPTDTQYF.

The table lists this clonotype with many counts. This chain links TRBV29-1 with TRBJ2-3; the D is unclear. The CDR3 contains 13 residues. Per germline, CDR1 SQVTM and CDR2 ANQGSEA. Trimming cost V 3 bases and J 6 bases, with 13 bases left between them. CDR3 sequence reads: CSVDGASLDTQYF. The CDR3 bases are TGCAGCGTTGATGGTGCGTCGCTGGATACGCAGTATTTT.

This clonotype was picked up a small number of times. The chain employs TRBV6-1 and TRBJ2-5; D is perhaps TRBD2 (5 bases). Trimming removed 6 bases at V and 2 bases at J, with 16 bases between. The length of the CDR3 is 15 residues. Germline CDR1 reads MNHNS; CDR2 reads SASEGT. CDR3 region: CASRFREGGQETQYF. The DNA of the CDR3 is TGTGCCAGCAGATTTCGAGAGGGTGGGCAAGAGACCCAGTACTTC.

This clonotype was detected only a few times. V gene TRBV12-3 or TRBV12-4 combines with J gene TRBJ2-2; 8 nucleotides line up with TRBD1. V was clipped by 7 bases and J by 5 bases; unmatched bases: 9. The CDR3 totals 15 residues. The CDR3 loop reads CASTIGTGRTGELFF. CDR3 DNA sequence: TGTGCCAGCACCATTGGGACAGGACGGACCGGGGAGCTGTTTTTT.

This clonotype was picked up a small number of times. The chain has TRBV6-1 and TRBJ2-7, with D possibly being TRBD1 (5 bases). The germline gives CDR1 MNHNS, CDR2 SASEGT. CDR3 length: 15 residues. V was clipped by 5 bases and J by 6 bases, with 20 bases between them. The CDR3 here is CASSPTRLGVAEQYF. In DNA, the CDR3 is TGTGCCAGCAGTCCTACCAGGCTAGGGGTTGCCGAGCAGTACTTC.

The chain has TRBV20-1 and TRBJ2-1; a weak D match, TRBD2 (5 bases). CDR3 length: 14 amino acids. In germline, CDR1 is DFQATT, CDR2 SNEGSKA (reference sequence). CDR3 nucleotides: TGCAGCGGGAATGGCGCCAGCTCCTACAATGAGCAGTTCTTC. Protein product: CSGNGASSYNEQFF.

The gene calls are TRBV11-2 and TRBJ2-5; D perhaps matches TRBD2 (6 bases). The CDR3 contains 14 residues. Trimming took off 5 bases at V and 5 bases at J, with 15 bases between the two ends. Germline V CDR1 and CDR2: SGHAT, FQNNGV. The CDR3 region is CASSGGAVLETQYF. CDR3 DNA sequence: TGTGCCAGCAGCGGCGGGGCAGTATTGGAGACCCAGTACTTC.

This clonotype was detected a few times. This chain uses TRBV20-1 with TRBJ1-3; D call uncertain. There are 13 residues in the CDR3. Trimming took off 3 bases at V and 0 bases at J, with 6 bases between the two ends. CDR1 and CDR2 (germline): DFQATT, SNEGSKA (reference sequence). The CDR3 DNA sequence: TGCAGTGCTAGTAGGCCCTCTGGAAACACCATATATTTT. It is translated as CSASRPSGNTIYF.

Here the CDR3 reads CSVGGESYEQYF. The CDR3 coding sequence is TGCAGCGTTGGGGGGGAATCGTACGAGCAGTACTTC. This chain connects TRBV29-1 to TRBJ2-7; D may be TRBD2 (6 bases). V lost 4 bases to trimming and J lost 4 bases, with 11 bases between them. The CDR3 is 12 amino acids. The V gene's germline CDR1 is SQVTM and CDR2 ANQGSEA.

This clonotype came up many times. The rearrangement links TRBV12-3 or TRBV12-4 to TRBJ1-5, with D perhaps TRBD1 (6 bases). Trimming cost V 2 bases and J 6 bases, with 20 bases left between them. This CDR3 has 17 amino acids. The CDR3 region has the DNA TGTGCCAGCAGTTTAAAGATATTCGGACAGTCGAGTCAGCCCCAGCATTTT. This encodes CASSLKIFGQSSQPQHF.

The genes are TRBV2 and TRBJ1-4; no reliable D call. Looked up from germline, CDR1 is SNHLY and CDR2 is FYNNEI. This CDR3 has 15 residues. Trimming took off 2 bases at V and 8 bases at J, with 15 bases between the two ends. The DNA for the CDR3 is TGTGCCAGCAGTGAACTAGTACCCGTAGGAGAAAAACTGTTTTTT. Protein: CASSELVPVGEKLFF.

The chain employs TRBV6-5 and TRBJ2-7, with TRBD2 identical over 8 bases. Germline V lookup: CDR1 MNHEY, CDR2 SVGAGI. V gave up 4 bases and J gave up 3 bases; unmatched junction bases: 5. There are 14 residues in the CDR3. The DNA of the CDR3 is TGTGCCAGCAGTTCGGGACTAGGGAACTACGAGCAGTACTTC. The encoded protein is CASSSGLGNYEQYF.